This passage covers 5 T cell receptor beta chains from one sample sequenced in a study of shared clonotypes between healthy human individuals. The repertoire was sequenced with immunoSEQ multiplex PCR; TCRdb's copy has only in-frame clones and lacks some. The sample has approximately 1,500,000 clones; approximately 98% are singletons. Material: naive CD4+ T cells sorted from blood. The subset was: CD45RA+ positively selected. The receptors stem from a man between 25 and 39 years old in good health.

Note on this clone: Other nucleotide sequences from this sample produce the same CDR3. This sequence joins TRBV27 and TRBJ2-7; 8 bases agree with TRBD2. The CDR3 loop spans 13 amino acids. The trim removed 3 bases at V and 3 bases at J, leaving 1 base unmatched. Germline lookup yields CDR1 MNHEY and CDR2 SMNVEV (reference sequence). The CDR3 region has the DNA TGTGCCAGCAGTTTGGCGGGAGGCTACGAGCAGTACTTC. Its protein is CASSLAGGYEQYF.

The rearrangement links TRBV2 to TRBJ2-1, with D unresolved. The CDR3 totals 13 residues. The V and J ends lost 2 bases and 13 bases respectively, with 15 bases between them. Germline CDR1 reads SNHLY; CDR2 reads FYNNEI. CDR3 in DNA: TGTGCCAGCAGTGAATCGGCGGCCCTATCACAGTTCTTC. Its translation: CASSESAALSQFF.

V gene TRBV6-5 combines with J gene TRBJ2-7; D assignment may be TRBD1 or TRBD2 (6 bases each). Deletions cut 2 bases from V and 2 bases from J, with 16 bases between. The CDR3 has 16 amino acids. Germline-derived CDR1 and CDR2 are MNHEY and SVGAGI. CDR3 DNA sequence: TGTGCCAGCAGTTACGCTGGGGGGACACCTCCCTACGAGCAGTACTTC. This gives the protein CASSYAGGTPPYEQYF.

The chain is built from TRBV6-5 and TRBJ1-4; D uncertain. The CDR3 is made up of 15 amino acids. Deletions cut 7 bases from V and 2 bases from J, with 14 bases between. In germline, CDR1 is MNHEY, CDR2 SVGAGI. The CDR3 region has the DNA TGTGCCAGCACCTTCCGTTTTACGACTAATGAAAAACTGTTTTTT. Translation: CASTFRFTTNEKLFF.

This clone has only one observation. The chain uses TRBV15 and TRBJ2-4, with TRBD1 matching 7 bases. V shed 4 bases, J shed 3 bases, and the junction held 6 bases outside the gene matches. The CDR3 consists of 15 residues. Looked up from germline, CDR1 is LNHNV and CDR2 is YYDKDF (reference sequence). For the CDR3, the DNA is TGTGCCACCAGCATTAGAGACAGGGACAAAAACATTCAGTACTTC. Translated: CATSIRDRDKNIQYF. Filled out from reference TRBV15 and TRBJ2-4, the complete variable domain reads DAMVIQNPRYQVTQFGKPVTLSCSQTLNHNVMYWYQQKSSQAPKLLFHYYDKDFNNEADTPDNFQSRRPNTSFCFLDIRSPGLGDTAMYLCATSIRDRDKNIQYFGAGTRLSVL.